This T cell receptor beta chain was recorded in a study of naive and memory T cell subsets. Study outcomes and limitations: Both skin biopsy types reportedly yielded TCRs, tuberculin sites far more. This RNA-based method may be sensitive to activation-related transcript changes.

Ligated cDNA underwent four rounds of PCR with nested alpha and beta constant region primers and SP2. For blood and skin samples, reverse transcription used TCR alpha and beta constant primers. One entry per CDR3 protein, called by TCRdb with MiXCR from the UMI-ligation and nested PCR reads. The sample holds tens of thousands of distinct CDR3 sequences, roughly 5.5% seen once. The V gene lost 4 bases and the J gene lost 2 bases, with 12 bases spanning the gap. Per the germline V gene, CDR1 is SQVTM and CDR2 is ANQGSEA. CDR3 length: 13 residues. This clonotype is labeled as medium-sized. Its antigen is unidentified. Indicated treatment: skin biopsy from PPD injection site in Mantoux-positive individual. TCR cDNA received a 3' ligated oligonucleotide that carried a UMI. Individuals with a positive Mantoux test gave biopsies from PPD-injected skin.

This receptor was obtained from an adult in good health. This chain uses TRBV29-1 with TRBJ2-7; the D call may be TRBD1 or TRBD2 (5 bases each). The sequencing used skin, collected from a tuberculin skin test site. CDR3 nucleotide sequence: TGCAGCGTTGGGCCGGGACGAACCTACGAGCAGTACTTC. Translated: CSVGPGRTYEQYF.